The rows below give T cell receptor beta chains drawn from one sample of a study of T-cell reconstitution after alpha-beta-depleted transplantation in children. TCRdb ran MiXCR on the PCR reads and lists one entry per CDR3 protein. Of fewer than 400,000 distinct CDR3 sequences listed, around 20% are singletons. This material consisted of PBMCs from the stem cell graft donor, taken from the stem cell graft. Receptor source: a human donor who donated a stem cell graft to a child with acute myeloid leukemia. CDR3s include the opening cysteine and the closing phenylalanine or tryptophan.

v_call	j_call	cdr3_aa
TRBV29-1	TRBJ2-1	CSVERDNEQFF
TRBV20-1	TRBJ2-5	CSARRGPATTQYF
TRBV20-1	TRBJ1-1	CSARAPTNTEAFF
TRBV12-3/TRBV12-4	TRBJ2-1	CASSTPLAGAYNEQFF
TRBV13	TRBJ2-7	CASSLEKTGRRHEQYF
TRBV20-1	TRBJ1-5	CSARALLRTDENQPQHF
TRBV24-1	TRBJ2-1	CATSDTGDNEQFF
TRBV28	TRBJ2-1	CASIPASGSTYEQFF
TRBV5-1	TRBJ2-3	CASSRVMTDTQYF
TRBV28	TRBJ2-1	CASSRRRLSGMDNEQFF
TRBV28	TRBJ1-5	CASTNSNQPQHF
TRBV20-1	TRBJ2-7	CSARPPGQGVEQYF
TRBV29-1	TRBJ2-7	CSVGEGLEEYF
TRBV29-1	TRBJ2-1	CSVEVVSNEQFF
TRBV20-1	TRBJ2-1	CSATGTSNEQFF
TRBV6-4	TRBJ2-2	CASSASQLAGVVGELFF
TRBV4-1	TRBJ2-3	CASRQDYFTDTQYF
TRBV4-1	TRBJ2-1	CASSQEVQNNEQFF
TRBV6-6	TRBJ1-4	CAISYGGNEKLFF
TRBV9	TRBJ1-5	CASGEIRVNQPQHF
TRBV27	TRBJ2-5	CASSFTSGRRETQYF
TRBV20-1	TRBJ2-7	CSAKATNNYEQYF
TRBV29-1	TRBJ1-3	CSVSDSSRGNTIYF
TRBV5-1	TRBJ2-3	CASSFVGGNGDTQYF